One sample yielded the 26 T cell receptor beta chains listed below, sequenced in a study of regulatory T cells in long-lasting Graves disease. iRepertoire HTBI primers and Arm-PCR of CDR3 regions built TCR beta libraries. TCRdb reprocessed the multiplex PCR reads via MiXCR and lists one record per CDR3 protein. The table shows roughly 380,000 distinct CDR3 sequences, with around 15% occurring only once. As to time point: newly diagnosed GD, antithyroid drugs for less than 3 months. The TCR library was made from RNA extracted from PBMCs. In addition, the sample was reused for a study of T cells in Graves' hyperthyroidism and ophthalmopathy.

Sequences were derived from peripheral blood mononuclear cells (PBMCs), sampled at new diagnosis, from a patient treated with antithyroid drugs. The receptor set was obtained from a middle-aged man with Graves disease.

This clonotype was detected only a few times. The chain carries TRBV7-2 and TRBJ1-5, with D possibly being TRBD1 (5 bases). The CDR3 consists of 14 residues. Trimming removed 1 base from V and 6 bases from J, with 10 bases in between. Per the germline V gene, CDR1 is SGHTA and CDR2 is FQGNSA. CDR3 coding DNA: TGTGCCAGCAGCTTAGGTGGGACCGCTCAGCCCCAGCATTTT. Its translation: CASSLGGTAQPQHF.

Ten or more counts support this clonotype. The chain combines TRBV7-3 with TRBJ2-3, with 8 bases matching TRBD1. There are 16 residues in the CDR3. The V gene end was trimmed by 4 bases and the J gene end by 1 base; junction bases not matched to a gene: 7. Per germline, CDR1 SGHTA and CDR2 FQGTGA. The CDR3 sequence: CASSSGQGYRTDTQYF. In DNA, the CDR3 is TGTGCCAGCAGCTCCGGACAGGGTTACCGCACAGATACGCAGTATTTT.

V gene TRBV4-1 combines with J gene TRBJ2-7; 9 nucleotides agree with TRBD1. V dropped 2 bases and J dropped 4; count of bases not matched to a gene: 15. The length of the CDR3 is 18 residues. The germline gives CDR1 MGHRA, CDR2 YSYEKL. The CDR3 loop reads CASSQNAVLQGAKYEQYF. The CDR3 bases are TGCGCCAGCAGCCAAAACGCGGTATTACAGGGGGCGAAGTACGAGCAGTACTTC.

The V gene is TRBV6-4, the J gene TRBJ2-7; TRBD1 aligns across 7 bases. The last part of the DNA fits TRBJ2-5 better; the J call may be wrong. This CDR3 region has 14 residues. Germline CDR1 MRHNA, CDR2 SNTAGT. CDR3 DNA: TGTGCCAGCAGATCCGGACAGGACCAAGAGACCCAGTACTTC. Protein product: CASRSGQDQETQYF.

This clonotype was found many times. One end of the junction fails to match germline, which may point to a read error. The V call is TRBV4-1, the J call TRBJ1-2; no reliable D call. The CDR3 sequence is 15 residues long. Looked up from germline, CDR1 is MGHRA and CDR2 is YSYEKL. The CDR3 is CASSQVVGEAIGYTF. The CDR3 DNA is TGTGCCAGCAGCCAGGTCGTGGGAGAAGCTATAGGCTACACCTTC.

This clonotype showed up many times. The J gene is TRBJ1-1, the V gene TRBV12-5; D gene uncertain. CDR1 is LGHNT and CDR2 is FRNRAP in the germline V gene. The CDR3 length is 13 residues. The V end was cut by 1 base, the J end by 5 bases, with 8 bases between. The CDR3, as DNA: TGTGCTAGTGGTTTGGACTTCGTTACTGAAGCTTTCTTT. Translating gives CASGLDFVTEAFF.

This clonotype has a handful of counts. The rearrangement uses TRBV28 and TRBJ2-7, with D uncertain. CDR1 and CDR2 (germline): MDHEN, SYDVKM. V was clipped by 7 bases and J by 0 bases, with 16 bases between them. The CDR3 extends over 15 amino acids. CDR3 residues: CASTHRAPASYEQYF. CDR3 coding DNA: TGTGCCAGCACGCACCGGGCCCCGGCCTCCTACGAGCAGTACTTC. The full variable domain, its missing parts supplied by reference TRBV28 and TRBJ2-7, is DVKVTQSSRYLVKRTGEKVFLECVQDMDHENMFWYRQDPGLGLRLIYFSYDVKMKEKGDIPEGYSVSREKKERFSLILESASTNQTSMYLCASTHRAPASYEQYFGPGTRLTVT.

This sequence joins TRBV3-1 and TRBJ2-3, with D tentatively TRBD2 (6 bases). The better agreement between TRBJ2-1 and the DNA end casts doubt on the J call. The CDR3 covers 15 residues. Germline-derived CDR1 and CDR2 are LGHDT and YNNKEL (reference sequence). As DNA, the CDR3 is TGTGCCAGCAGCGCCGAGCACCGGGGGTACTACGAGCAGTTCTTC. It translates to CASSAEHRGYYEQFF.

This clonotype was seen ten or more times. The chain couples TRBV9 to TRBJ2-7; D is uncertain. Germline loops: CDR1 SGDLS, CDR2 YYNGEE. V shed 0 bases and J shed 6 bases, with 10 bases lying between them. CDR3 length: 13 residues. The CDR3 sequence is CASSVDAEPEQYF. CDR3 nucleotides: TGTGCCAGCAGCGTAGATGCCGAACCCGAGCAGTACTTC.

This clonotype has at least ten counts. The rearrangement joins TRBV2 to TRBJ1-1; a weak D match, TRBD1 (6 bases). Deletions cut 2 bases from V and 11 bases from J, with 15 bases between. Germline lookup yields CDR1 SNHLY and CDR2 FYNNEI. This CDR3 contains 13 residues. CDR3 bases: TGTGCCAGCAGTGAAAACAGGGAAGTGGAGGCTTTCTTT. Translated: CASSENREVEAFF.

V is TRBV28 and J is TRBJ2-5, with D hard to call. CDR3 length equals 12 residues. The V end lost 11 bases, the J end lost 0 bases, and 10 bases lay between the germline ends. Per the germline V gene, CDR1 is MDHEN and CDR2 is SYDVKM. The CDR3 loop reads CAWGRDQETQYF. CDR3 bases: TGTGCCTGGGGAAGGGACCAAGAGACCCAGTACTTC.

This clonotype was counted between two and nine times. V and J are TRBV6-1 and TRBJ2-3; TRBD2 aligns across 10 bases. There are 13 residues in the CDR3. Per germline, CDR1 MNHNS and CDR2 SASEGT. The J segment lost 6 bases and the V segment lost 5 bases, leaving 2 bases of the junction unmatched. The CDR3 coding sequence is TGTGCCAGCAGTAGCGGGGGGGTGGATACGCAGTATTTT. The encoded protein is CASSSGGVDTQYF.

This clonotype was detected ten times or more. The chain recombines TRBV6-2 or TRBV6-3 with TRBJ2-1; TRBD2 matches at 10 bases. The J segment lost 9 bases and the V segment lost 5 bases, leaving 13 bases of the junction unmatched. The CDR3 is 16 amino acids. Per germline, CDR1 MNHEY and CDR2 SVGEGT. The CDR3 region is CASSLRGAGGPSEQFF. The CDR3 bases are TGTGCCAGCAGTCTCAGGGGAGCGGGGGGGCCAAGTGAGCAGTTCTTC.

This clonotype was counted many times. This chain connects TRBV6-5 to TRBJ1-5; D gene uncertain. The germline gives CDR1 MNHEY, CDR2 SVGAGI. V dropped 2 bases and J dropped 0 bases, with 8 bases sitting between them. The CDR3 extends over 15 amino acids. The CDR3 protein is CASSYDGNSNQPQHF. The CDR3 bases are TGTGCCAGCAGTTACGACGGTAATAGCAATCAGCCCCAGCATTTT.

At least ten counts were recorded for this clonotype. The chain links TRBV7-8 to TRBJ2-3; unclear D gene. Trimming pared 5 bases from V and 0 bases from J, leaving 12 bases between. The CDR3 extends over 15 amino acids. In germline, CDR1 is SGHVS, CDR2 FQNEAQ. CDR3 DNA: TGTGCCAGCAGCACCCCACATGGTAGCACAGATACGCAGTATTTT. It translates to CASSTPHGSTDTQYF.

This clonotype appeared many times. The chain couples TRBV12-3 or TRBV12-4 to TRBJ1-5; possibly TRBD1 for D (6 bases). CDR3 length equals 15 residues. Trimming shortened V by 6 bases and J by 5 bases, and 17 bases separated the two germline ends. The CDR3 loop is CASSRTGRTDQPQHF. CDR3 DNA sequence: TGTGCCAGCAGCCGAACCGGACGGACAGATCAGCCCCAGCATTTT.

The gene calls are TRBV20-1 and TRBJ2-7; 8 nucleotides match TRBD2. Germline trimming cut 1 base from V and 4 bases from J; bases unmatched to any gene: 3. This CDR3 is 13 amino acids long. Germline values: CDR1 DFQATT, CDR2 SNEGSKA (reference sequence). In DNA, the CDR3 is TGCAGTGCTAGAGCGGGGGGGCCATACGAGCAGTACTTC. This gives the protein CSARAGGPYEQYF.

The chain combines TRBV30 with TRBJ2-2; no reliable D call. CDR3 length: 11 amino acids. Germline lookup yields CDR1 GTSNPN and CDR2 SVGIG (reference sequence). The germline V and J ends were trimmed by 5 bases and 8 bases, with 9 bases remaining between them. CDR3 protein: CAWSMTGELFF. The CDR3, as DNA: TGTGCCTGGTCTATGACTGGGGAGCTGTTTTTT.

A single count supports this clonotype. It differs at one base from a far larger clone, so likely a read error. V is TRBV11-3 and J is TRBJ2-5, with D possibly matching TRBD2 (5 bases). Germline V gene data show CDR1 as SGHNT and CDR2 as YENEEA. The CDR3 totals 16 residues. V was shortened by 5 bases and J by 11 bases, with 27 bases between the two germline ends. The CDR3 DNA follows: TGTGCCAGCAGCCGGAGGTCGGTCCATATGGGGAATGAGCAGTACTTC. Translation gives CASSRRSVHMGNEQYF.

This clonotype was observed many times. The J gene is TRBJ2-5, the V gene TRBV28, with D possibly called TRBD1 or TRBD2 (5 bases each). CDR3 size: 16 residues. V gave up 3 bases and J gave up 1 base, with 15 bases separating them. From germline, CDR1 is MDHEN and CDR2 SYDVKM. CDR3 coding DNA: TGTGCCAGCAGTTTTTCACGGGGCTGGGCCCAAGAGACCCAGTACTTC. Residues: CASSFSRGWAQETQYF.

In this sample, this clonotype turned up many times. V gene TRBV11-3 combines with J gene TRBJ2-7; D gene uncertain. The germline V gene encodes CDR1 SGHNT and CDR2 YENEEA. The CDR3 length is 14 residues. Trimming took off 1 base at V and 0 bases at J, with 7 bases between the two ends. The CDR3 region has the DNA TGTGCCAGCAGCTTAGGCCGGCTCTCCTACGAGCAGTACTTC. Translation: CASSLGRLSYEQYF.

In its sample, this clonotype was seen many times. V gene TRBV30 combines with J gene TRBJ1-5; 12 bases align to TRBD1. V lost 2 bases, J lost 7 bases, and 15 bases stayed unmatched. CDR1 and CDR2 from the germline V gene are GTSNPN and SVGIG (reference sequence). This CDR3 comprises 18 residues. The DNA for the CDR3 is TGTGCCTGGAGTCGGGACCGCCGAGGGACAGGGGGCAGGCAGCCCCAGCATTTT. This encodes CAWSRDRRGTGGRQPQHF.

About this clonotype: Since a far larger clone is one base different, this is likely a read error. The chain links TRBV28 to TRBJ2-1; 7 nucleotides match TRBD2. This CDR3 has 15 amino acids. The V segment lost 4 bases and the J segment 10 bases; nucleotides outside the gene matches: 13. Germline assignment: CDR1 MDHEN and CDR2 SYDVKM. CDR3 amino acids: CASSWPGLTRYEQFF. The DNA for the CDR3 is TGTGCCAGCAGTTGGCCGGGACTAACCCGCTACGAGCAGTTCTTC. Full variable domain (rest looked up from reference TRBV28 and TRBJ2-1): DVKVTQSSRYLVKRTGEKVFLECVQDMDHENMFWYRQDPGLGLRLIYFSYDVKMKEKGDIPEGYSVSREKKERFSLILESASTNQTSMYLCASSWPGLTRYEQFFGPGTRLTVL.

The V and J genes are TRBV7-2 and TRBJ1-2; no definite D call. The germline V gene has CDR1 SGHTA and CDR2 FQGNSA. The CDR3 is 13 amino acids. V lost 0 bases, J lost 8 bases, and 10 bases lay in between. In nucleotides, the CDR3 is TGTGCCAGCAGCTTAGCGTTCGGGCAGGGCTACACCTTC. It translates to CASSLAFGQGYTF.

This clonotype was counted at least ten times. CDR3 residues: CATSRELQGAPLQETQYF. The CDR3 bases are TGTGCCACCAGCAGAGAACTTCAGGGGGCACCCCTCCAAGAGACCCAGTACTTC. This rearrangement joins TRBV15 to TRBJ2-5, with 8 nucleotides matching TRBD1. CDR1 and CDR2 (germline): LNHNV, YYDKDF (reference sequence). Trimming at V came to 0 bases and at J to 1 base, leaving 10 bases not matched to a gene. The CDR3 contains 18 residues.

This clonotype was counted a few times. V gene TRBV11-2 combines with J gene TRBJ2-5; D might be TRBD2 (6 bases). CDR1 SGHAT and CDR2 FQNNGV come from the germline V gene. V dropped 5 bases and J dropped 5 bases, with 24 bases sitting between them. This CDR3 comprises 17 residues. The chain's CDR3 is CASSPPGRGGLGETQYF. The DNA for the CDR3 is TGTGCCAGCAGCCCCCCCGGGCGGGGCGGTTTGGGGGAGACCCAGTACTTC.